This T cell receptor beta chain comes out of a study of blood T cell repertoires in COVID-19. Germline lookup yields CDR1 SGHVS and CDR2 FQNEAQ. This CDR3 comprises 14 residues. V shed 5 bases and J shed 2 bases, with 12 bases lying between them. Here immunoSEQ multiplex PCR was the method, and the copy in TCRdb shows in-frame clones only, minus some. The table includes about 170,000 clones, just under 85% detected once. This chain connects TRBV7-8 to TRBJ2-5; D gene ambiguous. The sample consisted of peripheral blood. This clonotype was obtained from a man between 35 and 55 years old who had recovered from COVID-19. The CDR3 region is CASSPHMFQETQYF. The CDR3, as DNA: TGTGCCAGCAGCCCGCACATGTTTCAAGAGACCCAGTACTTC.